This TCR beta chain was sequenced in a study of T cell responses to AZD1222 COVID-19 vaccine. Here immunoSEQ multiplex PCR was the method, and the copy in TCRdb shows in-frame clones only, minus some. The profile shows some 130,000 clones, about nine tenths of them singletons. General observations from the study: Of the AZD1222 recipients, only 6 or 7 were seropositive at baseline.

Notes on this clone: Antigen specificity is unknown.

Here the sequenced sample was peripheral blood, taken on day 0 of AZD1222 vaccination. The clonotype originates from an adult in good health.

The CDR3 region is CASNRSGAGVAKNIQYF. CDR3 DNA: TGTGCCAGCAACCGCTCCGGGGCTGGAGTAGCCAAAAACATTCAGTACTTC. The V and J genes are TRBV28 and TRBJ2-4, with D perhaps given as TRBD1 or TRBD2 (5 bases each). V was trimmed by 7 bases and J by 0 bases, leaving 19 bases between them. CDR3 length: 17 residues. Germline CDR1 is MDHEN and CDR2 is SYDVKM.